This T cell receptor beta chain is drawn from a study of T cells in Graves' hyperthyroidism and ophthalmopathy. The V gene lost 0 bases and the J gene lost 16 bases, with 11 bases spanning the gap. The CDR3 sequence is 12 residues long. Germline loops: CDR1 SGHDT, CDR2 YYEEEE. General observations from the study: Progression to ophthalmopathy was predicted a median of 6.5 months early.

RNA transcripts yielded amplified TCR beta CDR3 regions. TCR CDR3 underwent first-round RT-PCR with the HTBI primer set. TCRdb reprocessed the multiplex PCR reads via MiXCR and lists one record per CDR3 protein. The profile shows over 200,000 distinct CDR3 sequences, 15% to 20% of them singletons. The authors deemed Graves' hyperthyroidism stable absent ophthalmopathy progression within 18 months. Patients aged 18 to 65 had newly diagnosed hyperthyroidism of under 2 months' duration. Cells are PBMCs isolated from 9 to 10 ml of fresh blood. As regards this clonotype: Its specificity is not known.

The chain couples TRBV5-6 to TRBJ1-6; D not certain. The sequenced sample was blood. This clonotype originated in a man aged 40-55 years with Graves' hyperthyroidism. The CDR3 spells CASSLGLNQLHF. For the CDR3, the DNA is TGTGCCAGCAGCTTGGGGTTGAACCAACTCCACTTT.